The 29 T cell receptor beta chains below come from one sample, sequenced in a study of vaccination and CD4 T cells after COVID-19. What these receptors recognize is not known. Scientists ran DNA taken from cultured CD4+ T cells through the Oncomine TCR Beta short-read assay for sequencing. One entry per CDR3 protein, called by TCRdb with MiXCR from the PCR reads. The sample gives 6,500 to 8,500 distinct CDR3 sequences, roughly 38% of which show up once; around 19% is in the top ten. Indicated treatment: approximately 10-day PBMC culture with coronavirus spike peptide pools or control peptides (ViraFEST assay). Gathered ahead of the COVID-19 pandemic (2011-2018) were the CD4+ T cells of the unexposed donor. Sequenced: CD4+ T cells from blood, cultured in vitro. The receptor set was obtained from a human donor in good health.

This clonotype was seen only a few times. The V and J genes are TRBV10-3 and TRBJ2-1; D is undetermined. There are 16 residues in the CDR3. Germline loops: CDR1 ENHRY, CDR2 SYGVKD. Trimming pared 0 bases from V and 2 bases from J, leaving 11 bases between. CDR3 sequence reads: CAISESVLPPYNEQFF. The CDR3 nucleotides are TGTGCCATCAGTGAGTCTGTACTACCCCCCTACAATGAGCAGTTCTTC.

The chain joins TRBV24-1 to TRBJ2-7; possible D gene TRBD2, 6 bases. In germline, CDR1 is KGHDR, CDR2 SFDVKD. The CDR3 spans 14 residues. The ends were cut back, 7 bases at V and 4 bases at J, with 16 bases in the middle. The CDR3 is CATRMEGVGYEQYF. The CDR3 DNA reads as TGTGCCACCAGGATGGAGGGCGTTGGATACGAGCAGTACTTC.

The chain is built from TRBV24-1 and TRBJ2-3; 8 bases line up with TRBD2. V lost 3 bases to trimming and J lost 8 bases; unmatched junction nucleotides: 9. Germline CDR1 and CDR2: KGHDR and SFDVKD. The CDR3 sequence is 15 residues long. CDR3 in amino acids: CATSDRAGGYPTQYF. As DNA, the CDR3 is TGTGCCACCAGTGATCGGGCGGGGGGCTACCCTACGCAGTATTTT.

The chain recombines TRBV10-3 with TRBJ1-2; TRBD1 matches at 7 bases. This CDR3 comprises 12 residues. Germline CDR1 reads ENHRY; CDR2 reads SYGVKD. The junction had 6 bases not matched to a gene; V was cut back by 6 bases and J by 8 bases. The CDR3 DNA reads TGTGCCATCAGCCCGACAGGGAAAGGCTACACCTTC. Translated, it gives CAISPTGKGYTF.

The gene calls are TRBV5-4 and TRBJ2-4; 9 nucleotides agree with TRBD2. Looked up from germline, CDR1 is SGHNT and CDR2 is YYREEE (reference sequence). Unmatched junction bases numbered 13, after V lost 4 bases and J lost 2 bases. The CDR3 contains 18 residues. CDR3 amino acids: CASSPELIAGVTKNIQYF. In nucleotides, the CDR3 is TGTGCCAGCAGCCCGGAACTTATAGCGGGGGTCACCAAAAACATTCAGTACTTC.

This clonotype was found a few times. The CDR3 sequence: CASSPWEGATDTQYF. CDR3 nucleotides: TGCGCCAGCAGCCCATGGGAGGGGGCGACAGATACGCAGTATTTT. The chain links TRBV5-1 to TRBJ2-3; D may be TRBD1 or TRBD2 (7 bases each). The V end was cut by 4 bases, the J end by 3 bases, with 15 bases between. The CDR3 runs to 15 residues. In germline, CDR1 is SGHRS, CDR2 YFSETQ.

This chain links TRBV20-1 with TRBJ2-7; maybe TRBD1 (6 bases). CDR1 is DFQATT and CDR2 is SNEGSKA in the germline V gene (reference sequence). CDR3 length: 17 amino acids. The V end lost 1 base, the J end lost 4 bases, and 23 bases lay between the germline ends. For the CDR3, the DNA is TGCAGTGCTAGAGGTATTGTCCGGGACACCGATCCTTACGAGCAGTACTTC. This gives the protein CSARGIVRDTDPYEQYF.

The V call is TRBV7-2, the J call TRBJ2-3; the D gene is possibly TRBD2 (6 bases). There are 16 residues in the CDR3. Germline CDR1 reads SGHTA; CDR2 reads FQGNSA. V shed 0 bases and J shed 0 bases, with 10 bases lying between them. The CDR3 is CASSLATRPSTDTQYF. CDR3 sequence (DNA): TGTGCCAGCAGCTTAGCGACTAGGCCGAGCACAGATACGCAGTATTTT.

This clonotype turned up a few times. This rearrangement joins TRBV7-8 to TRBJ2-7; D possibly uses TRBD1 or TRBD2 (5 bases each). The germline V gene has CDR1 SGHVS and CDR2 FQNEAQ. CDR3 size: 13 residues. The V end lost 0 bases, the J end lost 2 bases, and 5 bases lay between the germline ends. CDR3 sequence (DNA): TGTGCCAGCAGCTTAGCGGGGGCCTACGAGCAGTACTTC. Protein: CASSLAGAYEQYF.

This sequence joins TRBV25-1 and TRBJ1-2, with 7 bases aligning to TRBD1. Germline CDR1 and CDR2: MGHDK and SYGVNS. The V segment lost 7 bases and the J segment 4 bases; nucleotides outside the gene matches: 9. CDR3 length equals 14 residues. The CDR3 here is CASTDSGTAYGYTF. The CDR3 DNA follows: TGTGCCAGCACTGACTCGGGGACAGCCTATGGCTACACCTTC.

This clonotype was detected a few times. The chain links TRBV19 to TRBJ2-5; weak D call: TRBD2 (6 bases). V shed 3 bases and J shed 6 bases, with 20 bases lying between them. CDR3 length: 16 residues. Germline V gene sequence: CDR1 LNHDA, CDR2 SQIVND (reference sequence). This chain's CDR3 is CASSIWGSGEAKTQYF. The CDR3 region has the DNA TGTGCCAGTAGTATCTGGGGGTCGGGGGAGGCCAAGACCCAGTACTTC.

V gene TRBV15 combines with J gene TRBJ2-3, with D possibly called TRBD1 or TRBD2 (6 bases each). The V gene lost 2 bases and the J gene lost 4 bases, with 10 bases spanning the gap. The CDR3 sequence is 14 residues long. Germline V gene data show CDR1 as LNHNV and CDR2 as YYDKDF (reference sequence). CDR3 region: CATSRPGAADTQYF. In nucleotides, the CDR3 is TGTGCCACCAGCAGACCGGGGGCGGCAGATACGCAGTATTTT.

The table lists this clonotype with a few counts. J is TRBJ2-3 and V is TRBV28, with 14 positions matching TRBD2. The CDR3 is 19 amino acids. V lost 6 bases and J lost 2; bases outside the gene matches: 13. From germline, CDR1 is MDHEN and CDR2 SYDVKM. The CDR3 nucleotides are TGTGCCAGCAGCCTCTTAACCGGACTAGCGGGGGGCCCCACAGATACGCAGTATTTT. Translated, it gives CASSLLTGLAGGPTDTQYF.

The J gene is TRBJ1-1, the V gene TRBV9; D remains unclear. Germline CDR1 reads SGDLS; CDR2 reads YYNGEE. Trimming cost V 0 bases and J 1 base, with 13 bases left between them. This CDR3 is 16 amino acids long. This chain's CDR3 is CASSVAPADENTEAFF. CDR3 in DNA: TGTGCCAGCAGCGTAGCCCCAGCGGACGAGAACACTGAAGCTTTCTTT.

The V and J genes are TRBV6-5 and TRBJ2-5; D might be TRBD1 (7 bases). This CDR3 contains 15 residues. Germline V gene data show CDR1 as MNHEY and CDR2 as SVGAGI. V lost 2 bases to trimming and J lost 1 base, with 11 bases between them. The CDR3 DNA reads TGTGCCAGCAGTTACGCGGGACAGCTCCAAGAGACCCAGTACTTC. Its translation is CASSYAGQLQETQYF.

The gene calls are TRBV2 and TRBJ1-6; D call uncertain. The CDR3 extends over 13 amino acids. Germline loops: CDR1 SNHLY, CDR2 FYNNEI. V was pared by 2 bases and J by 5 bases, with 4 bases between. The CDR3 region has the DNA TGTGCCAGCAGTGAAACCGATAATTCACCCCTCCACTTT. Translating it yields CASSETDNSPLHF. Full variable domain (missing parts from reference TRBV2 and TRBJ1-6): EPEVTQTPSHQVTQMGQEVILRCVPISNHLYFYWYRQILGQKVEFLVSFYNNEISEKSEIFDDQFSVERPDGSNFTLKIRSTKLEDSAMYFCASSETDNSPLHFGNGTRLTVT.

The rearrangement links TRBV2 to TRBJ1-2, with 7 bases lining up with TRBD1. V shed 3 bases and J 8 bases; nucleotides not matched to a gene: 6. The CDR3 is made up of 13 amino acids. Germline loops: CDR1 SNHLY, CDR2 FYNNEI. CDR3 residues: CASSETGLWGYTF. CDR3 coding DNA: TGTGCCAGCAGTGAGACAGGGTTATGGGGCTACACCTTC. The entire variable domain, with the rest obtained from reference TRBV2 and TRBJ1-2, is as follows: EPEVTQTPSHQVTQMGQEVILRCVPISNHLYFYWYRQILGQKVEFLVSFYNNEISEKSEIFDDQFSVERPDGSNFTLKIRSTKLEDSAMYFCASSETGLWGYTFGSGTRLTVV.

The V and J genes are TRBV6-2 or TRBV6-3 and TRBJ2-1, with 11 bases lining up with TRBD2. The J segment lost 2 bases and the V segment lost 7 bases, leaving 4 bases of the junction unmatched. The CDR3 extends over 15 amino acids. The germline CDR1 and CDR2 sequences are MNHEY and SVGEGT. CDR3 amino acids: CASNRLAGTYNEQFF. For the CDR3, the DNA is TGTGCCAGCAATCGACTAGCGGGGACCTACAATGAGCAGTTCTTC.

This clonotype is a singleton in its sample. This rearrangement joins TRBV4-3 to TRBJ2-3; TRBD2 agrees at 8 bases. The CDR3 consists of 17 residues. V shed 4 bases and J 4 bases; nucleotides not matched to a gene: 13. Germline V CDR1 and CDR2: LGHNA, YSLEER. CDR3 coding DNA: TGCGCCAGCAGCCCTCAGGGGAGCGGGGGTTGGTCAGATACGCAGTATTTT. It yields the protein CASSPQGSGGWSDTQYF.

The rearrangement joins TRBV28 to TRBJ2-3, with a possible D match to TRBD2 (6 bases). V lost 5 bases, J lost 4 bases, and 16 bases lay in between. The length of the CDR3 is 15 residues. Germline CDR1 reads MDHEN; CDR2 reads SYDVKM. The CDR3 sequence: CASSASKEGSDTQYF. The DNA for the CDR3 is TGTGCCAGCAGTGCTAGTAAGGAGGGTTCAGATACGCAGTATTTT.

This clonotype was seen a handful of times. The chain couples TRBV27 to TRBJ1-2, with 9 bases matching TRBD1. Losses at the gene ends were 6 bases for V and 3 bases for J; bases not matched to a gene: 5. The CDR3 contains 14 residues. Germline CDR1 reads MNHEY; CDR2 reads SMNVEV (reference sequence). The CDR3 region is CASRGQGAHYGYTF. CDR3 nucleotides: TGTGCCAGCAGGGGACAGGGAGCCCACTATGGCTACACCTTC.

By sample fraction, this clonotype is medium-sized (0.01 to 0.1%). The V and J genes are TRBV27 and TRBJ2-5, with D possibly being TRBD2 (5 bases). CDR1 is MNHEY, CDR2 SMNVEV, per germline (reference sequence). Trimming pared 6 bases from V and 3 bases from J, leaving 20 bases between. The CDR3 contains 16 residues. CDR3 bases: TGTGCCAGCAGCTACAGAGGCTTCGGACTCGAAGAGACCCAGTACTTC. It is translated as CASSYRGFGLEETQYF.

V is TRBV7-6 and J is TRBJ2-2; D not resolved. CDR3 length: 13 residues. Per the germline V gene, CDR1 is SGHVS and CDR2 is FNYEAQ. V lost 3 bases, J lost 9 bases, and 11 bases lay in between. The CDR3 here is CASSLIVGRELFF. CDR3 coding DNA: TGTGCCAGCAGCTTGATAGTAGGAAGGGAGCTGTTTTTT.

J is TRBJ2-3 and V is TRBV10-3; D remains unclear. The V and J ends lost 4 bases and 0 bases respectively, with 11 bases between them. The CDR3 loop spans 15 amino acids. Germline V CDR1 and CDR2: ENHRY, SYGVKD. CDR3 in DNA: TGTGCCATCAGTGGGGCAGTAGCTAGCACAGATACGCAGTATTTT. This translates into CAISGAVASTDTQYF.

The chain is built from TRBV29-1 and TRBJ2-3, with 12 bases identical to TRBD2. CDR1 is SQVTM and CDR2 is ANQGSEA in the germline V gene. J lost 2 bases, V lost 7 bases, and 4 bases had no gene match. The CDR3 runs to 14 residues. CDR3 region: CSASGGAFTDTQYF. The CDR3 nucleotides are TGCAGCGCTAGCGGGGGGGCCTTCACAGATACGCAGTATTTT.

This clonotype showed up just once. The chain uses TRBV27 and TRBJ2-1; 14 bases are shared with TRBD2. J lost 7 bases, V lost 1 base, and 3 bases had no gene match. There are 16 residues in the CDR3. Germline values: CDR1 MNHEY, CDR2 SMNVEV (reference sequence). The DNA for the CDR3 is TGTGCCAGCAGTTTATTGACTAGCGGGAGGGTAAATGAGCAGTTCTTC. Protein: CASSLLTSGRVNEQFF.

This chain connects TRBV5-4 to TRBJ2-7, with D perhaps matching TRBD1 (6 bases). Germline assignment: CDR1 SGHNT and CDR2 YYREEE (reference sequence). CDR3 length: 15 amino acids. V lost 0 bases to trimming and J lost 3 bases, with 13 bases between them. In DNA, the CDR3 is TGTGCCAGCAGCTTGGGGGGGCCAGGGAACTACGAGCAGTACTTC. Protein product: CASSLGGPGNYEQYF. Using reference TRBV5-4 and TRBJ2-7 for the parts outside the CDR3, the full variable domain is ETGVTQSPTHLIKTRGQQVTLRCSSQSGHNTVSWYQQALGQGPQFIFQYYREEENGRGNFPPRFSGLQFPNYSSELNVNALELDDSALYLCASSLGGPGNYEQYFGPGTRLTVT.

This clonotype was found a few times. The chain combines TRBV7-6 with TRBJ2-1; a possible D gene is TRBD1 (5 bases). With 7 bases removed from V and 9 bases from J, the gap between germline ends came to 16 bases. The CDR3 consists of 13 residues. Germline V gene data show CDR1 as SGHVS and CDR2 as FNYEAQ. The CDR3 is CASKGSRGSEQFF. Written as DNA, the CDR3 is TGTGCCAGCAAAGGAAGTAGGGGAAGTGAGCAGTTCTTC.

This chain connects TRBV28 to TRBJ1-1; weak D call: TRBD1 (5 bases). Trimming stripped 7 bases from V and 2 bases from J, with 11 bases between. Germline assignment: CDR1 MDHEN and CDR2 SYDVKM. CDR3 length equals 13 residues. CDR3 residues: CASMGGINTEAFF. In DNA form, the CDR3 reads TGTGCCAGCATGGGGGGAATAAACACTGAAGCTTTCTTT.